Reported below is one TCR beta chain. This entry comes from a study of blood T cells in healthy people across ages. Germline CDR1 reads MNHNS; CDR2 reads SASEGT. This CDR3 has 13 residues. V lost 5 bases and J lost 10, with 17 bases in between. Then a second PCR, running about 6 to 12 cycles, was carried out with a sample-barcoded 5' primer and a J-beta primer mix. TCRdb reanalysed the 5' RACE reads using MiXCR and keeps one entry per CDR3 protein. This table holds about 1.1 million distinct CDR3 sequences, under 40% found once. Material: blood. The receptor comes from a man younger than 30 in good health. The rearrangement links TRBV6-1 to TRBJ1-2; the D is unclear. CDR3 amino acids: CASSRNAESTYTF. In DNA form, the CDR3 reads TGTGCCAGCAGTAGGAATGCGGAAAGTACCTACACCTTC.